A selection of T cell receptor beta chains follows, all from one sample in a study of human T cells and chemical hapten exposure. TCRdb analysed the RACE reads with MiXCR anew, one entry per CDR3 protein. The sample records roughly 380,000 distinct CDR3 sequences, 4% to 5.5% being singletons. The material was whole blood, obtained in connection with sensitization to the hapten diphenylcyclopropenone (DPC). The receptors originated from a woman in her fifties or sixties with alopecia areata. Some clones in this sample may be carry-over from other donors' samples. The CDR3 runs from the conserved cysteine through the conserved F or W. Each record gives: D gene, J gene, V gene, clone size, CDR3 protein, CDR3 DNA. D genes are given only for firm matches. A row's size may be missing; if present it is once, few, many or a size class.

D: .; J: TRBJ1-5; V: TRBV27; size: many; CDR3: CASSSLGGGGQPQHF; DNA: TGTGCCAGCAGTTCCCTCGGGGGAGGTGGCCAGCCCCAGCATTTT
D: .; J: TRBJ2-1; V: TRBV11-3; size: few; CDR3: CASSSSWGEQFF; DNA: TGTGCCAGCAGCTCATCATGGGGGGAGCAGTTCTTC
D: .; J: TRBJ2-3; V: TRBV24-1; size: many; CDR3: CATSEGQPSSDTQYF; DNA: TGTGCCACCAGTGAGGGGCAGCCTTCTTCAGATACGCAGTATTTT
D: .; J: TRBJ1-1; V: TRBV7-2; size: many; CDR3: CASSLAATEAFF; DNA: TGTGCCAGCAGCTTAGCGGCCACTGAAGCTTTCTTT
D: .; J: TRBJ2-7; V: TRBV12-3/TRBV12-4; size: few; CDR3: CASSPRTPGYEQYF; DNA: TGTGCCAGCAGTCCTCGGACGCCCGGCTACGAGCAGTACTTC
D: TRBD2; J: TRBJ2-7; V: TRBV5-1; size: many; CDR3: CASSLELAGGPGEQYF; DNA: TGCGCCAGCAGCTTGGAACTAGCGGGAGGACCTGGCGAGCAGTACTTC
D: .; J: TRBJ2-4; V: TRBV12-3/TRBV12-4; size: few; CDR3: CASSLTWQHTLAKNIQYF; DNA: TGTGCCAGCAGTTTGACTTGGCAGCATACTCTAGCCAAAAACATTCAGTACTTC
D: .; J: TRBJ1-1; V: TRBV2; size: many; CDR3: CASSQTTEAFF; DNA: TGTGCCAGCAGTCAGACCACTGAAGCTTTCTTT
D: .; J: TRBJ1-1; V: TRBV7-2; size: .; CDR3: CASSQQSGDTEAFF; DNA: TGTGCCAGCAGCCAGCAGAGTGGCGACACTGAAGCTTTCTTT
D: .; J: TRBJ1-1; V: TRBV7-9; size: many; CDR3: CASSLESEAFF; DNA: TGTGCCAGCAGCTTAGAGTCTGAAGCTTTCTTT
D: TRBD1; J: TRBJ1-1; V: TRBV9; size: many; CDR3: CASSATGGWGTEAFF; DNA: TGTGCCAGCAGCGCGACAGGGGGCTGGGGCACTGAAGCTTTCTTT
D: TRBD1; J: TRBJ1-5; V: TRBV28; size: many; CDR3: CASSPQTGQGYNQPQHF; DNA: TGTGCCAGCAGTCCCCAAACGGGACAGGGGTACAATCAGCCCCAGCATTTT
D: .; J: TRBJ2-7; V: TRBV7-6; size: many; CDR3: CASGGLGYEQYF; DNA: TGTGCCAGCGGGGGACTGGGATACGAGCAGTACTTC
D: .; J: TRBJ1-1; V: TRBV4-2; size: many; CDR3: CASSQDRGRVNTEAFF; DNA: TGTGCCAGCAGCCAAGATCGGGGCAGGGTTAACACTGAAGCTTTCTTT
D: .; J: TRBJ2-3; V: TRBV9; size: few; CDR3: CASNLGRANTDTQYF; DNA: TGTGCCAGCAATCTGGGGCGCGCGAACACAGATACGCAGTATTTT
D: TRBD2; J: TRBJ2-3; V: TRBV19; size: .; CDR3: CASSIHGGSTDTQYF; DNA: TGTGCCAGTAGTATCCACGGGGGGAGCACAGATACGCAGTATTTT
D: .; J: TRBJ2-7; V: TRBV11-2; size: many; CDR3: CASSLGVAPGDEQYF; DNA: TGTGCCAGCAGCTTAGGCGTAGCCCCGGGGGACGAGCAGTACTTC
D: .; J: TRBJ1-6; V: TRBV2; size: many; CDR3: CASTASIPPLHF; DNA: TGTGCCAGCACCGCATCCATCCCCCCCCTCCACTTT
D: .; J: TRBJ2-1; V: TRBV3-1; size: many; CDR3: CASSQVLRGGEQFF; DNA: TGTGCCAGCAGCCAAGTCCTCAGGGGTGGTGAGCAGTTCTTC
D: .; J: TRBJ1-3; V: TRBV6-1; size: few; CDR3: CASSEGWFSGNTIYF; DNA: TGTGCCAGCAGTGAAGGCTGGTTCTCTGGAAACACCATATATTTT
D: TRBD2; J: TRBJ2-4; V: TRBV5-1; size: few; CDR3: CASSLGLTSGRAKNIQYF; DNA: TGCGCCAGCAGCTTGGGATTGACTAGCGGGAGAGCCAAAAACATTCAGTACTTC
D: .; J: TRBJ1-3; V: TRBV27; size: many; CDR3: CASNRFGQSSGNTIYF; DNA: TGTGCCAGCAATCGGTTCGGACAGAGCTCTGGAAACACCATATATTTT
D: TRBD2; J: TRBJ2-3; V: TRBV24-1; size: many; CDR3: CATSDPGLAGEDRAQYF; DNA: TGTGCCACCAGTGATCCCGGACTAGCGGGAGAGGACAGAGCGCAGTATTTT
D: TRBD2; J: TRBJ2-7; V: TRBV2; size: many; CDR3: CASSPGTSYEQYF; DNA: TGTGCCAGCAGTCCCGGGACTAGCTACGAGCAGTACTTC
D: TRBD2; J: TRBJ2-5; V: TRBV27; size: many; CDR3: CASSGLAGAQETQYF; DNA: TGTGCCAGCAGCGGACTAGCGGGAGCCCAAGAGACCCAGTACTTC
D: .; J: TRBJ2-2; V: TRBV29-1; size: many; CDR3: CSVDAGELFF; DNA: TGCAGCGTTGATGCTGGGGAGCTGTTTTTT
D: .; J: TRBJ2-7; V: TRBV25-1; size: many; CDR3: CASRPGVPYYEQYF; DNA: TGTGCCAGCAGGCCTGGGGTCCCATACTACGAGCAGTACTTC
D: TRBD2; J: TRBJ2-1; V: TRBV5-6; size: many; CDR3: CASSPMPSGSFYNEQFF; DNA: TGTGCCAGCAGCCCCATGCCTAGCGGGAGCTTCTACAATGAGCAGTTCTTC
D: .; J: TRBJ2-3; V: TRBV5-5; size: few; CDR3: CASSLVRQSTDTQYF; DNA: TGTGCCAGCAGCTTGGTCCGGCAGTCCACAGATACGCAGTATTTT
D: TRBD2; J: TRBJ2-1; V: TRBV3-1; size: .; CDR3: CASSPLGTRGSGEQFF; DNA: TGTGCCAGCAGCCCCCTCGGGACTAGAGGGTCCGGAGAGCAGTTCTTC
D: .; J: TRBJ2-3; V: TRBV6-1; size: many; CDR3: CASSELGPAGPDTQYF; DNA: TGTGCCAGCAGTGAATTGGGTCCCGCCGGCCCGGATACGCAGTATTTT
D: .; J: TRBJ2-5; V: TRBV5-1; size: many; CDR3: CASSRDGATETQYF; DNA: TGCGCCAGCAGCCGTGACGGGGCCACGGAGACCCAGTACTTC
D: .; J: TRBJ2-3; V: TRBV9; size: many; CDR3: CASSVVERAAVTDTQYF; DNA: TGTGCCAGCAGCGTAGTCGAGCGGGCGGCAGTCACAGATACGCAGTATTTT
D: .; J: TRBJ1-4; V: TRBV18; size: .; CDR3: CASSPSSNEKLFF; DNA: TGTGCCAGCTCACCTTCGTCCAATGAAAAACTGTTTTTT
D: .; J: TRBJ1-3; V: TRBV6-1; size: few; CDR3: CASSIHIASGNTIYF; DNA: TGTGCCAGCAGTATTCACATAGCCTCTGGAAACACCATATATTTT
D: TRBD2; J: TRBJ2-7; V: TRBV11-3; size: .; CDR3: CASSLDTPLAGGLGQYF; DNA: TGTGCCAGCAGCTTAGATACCCCACTAGCGGGAGGGCTCGGGCAGTACTTC
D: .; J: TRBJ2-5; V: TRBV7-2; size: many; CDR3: CASSLRSGETQYF; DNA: TGTGCCAGCAGCTTACGCTCGGGAGAGACCCAGTACTTC
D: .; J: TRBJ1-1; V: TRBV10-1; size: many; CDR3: CASSGELNTEAFF; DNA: TGCGCCAGCAGTGGGGAATTGAACACTGAAGCTTTCTTT
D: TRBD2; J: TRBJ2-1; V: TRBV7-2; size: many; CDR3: CASSLGSGGRADEQFF; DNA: TGTGCCAGCAGCTTAGGAAGCGGGGGGAGGGCGGATGAGCAGTTCTTC
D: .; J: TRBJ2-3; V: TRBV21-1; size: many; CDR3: CASSGAGRPDTQYF; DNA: TGTGCCAGCAGCGGGGCAGGGAGGCCAGATACGCAGTATTTT
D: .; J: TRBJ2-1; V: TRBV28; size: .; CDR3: CASSPYAGYNEQFF; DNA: TGTGCCAGCAGCCCCTACGCGGGGTACAATGAGCAGTTCTTC
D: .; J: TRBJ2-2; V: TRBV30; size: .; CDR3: CACTGTVTGELFF; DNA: TGTGCCTGCACCGGGACGGTCACCGGGGAGCTGTTTTTT
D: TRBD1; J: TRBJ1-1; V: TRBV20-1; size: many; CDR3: CSARTAGQGSAEAFF; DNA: TGCAGTGCTAGAACGGCGGGACAGGGGTCCGCTGAAGCTTTCTTT
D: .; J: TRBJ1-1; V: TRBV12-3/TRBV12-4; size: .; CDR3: CASSFRQVEAFF; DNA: TGTGCCAGCAGTTTTCGTCAGGTTGAAGCTTTCTTT
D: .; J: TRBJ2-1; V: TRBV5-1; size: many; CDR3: CASSAALAGSGNNEQFF; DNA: TGCGCCAGCAGCGCCGCCCTGGCGGGGAGTGGGAACAATGAGCAGTTCTTC
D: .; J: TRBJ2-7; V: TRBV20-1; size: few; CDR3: CSAGTPPGYEQYF; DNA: TGCAGTGCAGGGACTCCCCCTGGCTACGAGCAGTACTTC
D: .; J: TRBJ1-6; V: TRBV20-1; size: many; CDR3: CSANYLHETLNSPLHF; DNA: TGCAGTGCCAACTATCTGCACGAGACCCTCAATTCACCCCTCCACTTT
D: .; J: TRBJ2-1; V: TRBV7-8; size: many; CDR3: CASSPGTLNEQFF; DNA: TGTGCCAGCAGCCCTGGGACTTTAAATGAGCAGTTCTTC
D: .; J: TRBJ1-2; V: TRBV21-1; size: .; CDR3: CASNQAGVVDYTF; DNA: TGTGCCAGCAACCAGGCCGGCGTGGTTGACTACACCTTC
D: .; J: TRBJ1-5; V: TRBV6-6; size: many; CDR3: CATQTGYNQPQHF; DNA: TGTGCCACCCAGACGGGCTACAATCAGCCCCAGCATTTT
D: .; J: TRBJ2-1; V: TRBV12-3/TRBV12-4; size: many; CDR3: CASSFPNSVEQFF; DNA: TGTGCCAGCAGTTTTCCAAACTCCGTTGAGCAGTTCTTC
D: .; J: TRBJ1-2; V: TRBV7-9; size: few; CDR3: CASSLVGLVYGYTF; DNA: TGTGCCAGCAGCTTAGTTGGCCTAGTGTATGGCTACACCTTC